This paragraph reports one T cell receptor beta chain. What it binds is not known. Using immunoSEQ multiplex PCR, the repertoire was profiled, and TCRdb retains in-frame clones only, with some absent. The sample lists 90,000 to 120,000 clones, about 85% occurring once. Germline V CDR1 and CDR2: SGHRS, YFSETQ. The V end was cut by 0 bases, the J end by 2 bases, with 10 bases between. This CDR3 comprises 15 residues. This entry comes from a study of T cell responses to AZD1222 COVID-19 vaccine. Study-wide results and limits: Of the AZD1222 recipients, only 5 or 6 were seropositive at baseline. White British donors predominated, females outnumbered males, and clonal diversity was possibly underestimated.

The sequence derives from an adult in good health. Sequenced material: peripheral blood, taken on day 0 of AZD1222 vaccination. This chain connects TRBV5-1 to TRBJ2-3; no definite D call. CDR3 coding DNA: TGCGCCAGCAGCTTGGCCTCGGGCGTCACAGATACGCAGTATTTT. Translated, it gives CASSLASGVTDTQYF.